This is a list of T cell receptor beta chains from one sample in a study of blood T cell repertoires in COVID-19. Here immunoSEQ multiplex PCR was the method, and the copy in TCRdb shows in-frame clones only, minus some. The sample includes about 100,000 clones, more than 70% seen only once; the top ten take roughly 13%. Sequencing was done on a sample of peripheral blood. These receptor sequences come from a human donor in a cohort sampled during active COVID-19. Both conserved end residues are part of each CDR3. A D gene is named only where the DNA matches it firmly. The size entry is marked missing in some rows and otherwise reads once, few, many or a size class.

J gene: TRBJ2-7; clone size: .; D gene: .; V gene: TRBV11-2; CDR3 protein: CASSLQGYEQYF; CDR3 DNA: TGTGCCAGCAGCTTACAGGGGTACGAGCAGTACTTC
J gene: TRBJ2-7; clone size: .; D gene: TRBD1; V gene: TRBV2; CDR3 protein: CASSGQGALYEQYF; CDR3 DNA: TGTGCCAGCAGTGGACAGGGGGCCCTTTACGAGCAGTACTTC
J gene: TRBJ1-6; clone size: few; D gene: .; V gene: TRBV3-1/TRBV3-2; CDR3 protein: CASSQGQGPLHF; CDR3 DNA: TGTGCCAGCAGCCAAGGGCAGGGCCCCCTCCACTTT
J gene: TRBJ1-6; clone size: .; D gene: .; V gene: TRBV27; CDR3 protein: CASSSPTGRNSPLHF; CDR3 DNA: TGTGCCAGCAGTTCGCCGACAGGTCGCAATTCACCCCTCCACTTT
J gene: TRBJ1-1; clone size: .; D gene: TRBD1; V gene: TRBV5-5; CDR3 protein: CASSLYLRGLTEAFF; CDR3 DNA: TGTGCCAGCAGCTTATATCTCAGGGGGCTCACTGAAGCTTTCTTT
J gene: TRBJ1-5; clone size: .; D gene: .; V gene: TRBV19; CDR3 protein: CASSNEASNQPQHF; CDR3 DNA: TGTGCCAGTAGTAATGAAGCTAGCAATCAGCCCCAGCATTTT
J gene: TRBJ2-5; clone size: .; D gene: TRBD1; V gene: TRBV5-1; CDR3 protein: CASSLMTGGQETQYF; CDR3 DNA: TGCGCCAGCAGCTTAATGACAGGGGGCCAAGAGACCCAGTACTTC
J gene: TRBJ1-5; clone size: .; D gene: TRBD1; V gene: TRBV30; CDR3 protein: CAWSSGQIGNQPQHF; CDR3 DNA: TGTGCCTGGAGCTCGGGACAGATAGGCAATCAGCCCCAGCATTTT
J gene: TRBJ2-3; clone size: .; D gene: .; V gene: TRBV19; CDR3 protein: CASSPLRGGEANTQYF; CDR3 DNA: TGTGCCAGTAGCCCGCTGAGGGGCGGGGAAGCGAATACGCAGTATTTT
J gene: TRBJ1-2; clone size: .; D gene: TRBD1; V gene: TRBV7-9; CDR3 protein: CASSPPLTGSVNYGYTF; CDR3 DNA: TGTGCCAGCAGTCCACCTTTGACAGGGAGTGTCAACTATGGCTACACCTTC
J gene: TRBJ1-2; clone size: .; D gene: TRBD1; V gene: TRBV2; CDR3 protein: CASSVGQGLGGYTF; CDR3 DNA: TGTGCCAGCAGCGTAGGACAGGGCCTTGGTGGCTACACCTTC
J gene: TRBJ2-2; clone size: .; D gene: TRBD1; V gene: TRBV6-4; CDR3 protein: CASRGRTGDGGELFF; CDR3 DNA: TGTGCCAGCAGAGGGAGGACAGGGGACGGCGGGGAGCTGTTTTTT
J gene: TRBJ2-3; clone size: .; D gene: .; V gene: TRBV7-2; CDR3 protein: CASSPGLDRSTDTQYF; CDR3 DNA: TGTGCCAGCAGCCCCGGTCTCGACAGAAGCACAGATACGCAGTATTTT
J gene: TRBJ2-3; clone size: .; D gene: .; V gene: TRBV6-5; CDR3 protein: CASSAASGTDTQYF; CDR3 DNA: TGTGCCAGCTCGGCAGCGTCAGGCACAGATACGCAGTATTTT
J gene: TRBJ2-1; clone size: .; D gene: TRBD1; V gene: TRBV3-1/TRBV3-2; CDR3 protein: CASSRGQGFNNEQFF; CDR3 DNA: TGTGCCAGCAGCCGGGGACAGGGTTTCAACAATGAGCAGTTCTTC
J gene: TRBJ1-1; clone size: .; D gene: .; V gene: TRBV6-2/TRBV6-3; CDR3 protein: CASSLRPGSTEAFF; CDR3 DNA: TGTGCCAGCAGCCTACGACCGGGGTCCACTGAAGCTTTCTTT
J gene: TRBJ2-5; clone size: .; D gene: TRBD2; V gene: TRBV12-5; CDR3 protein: CASGLTLTVGGPVQETQYF; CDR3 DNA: TGTGCTAGTGGTTTAACCCTTACGGTGGGAGGGCCCGTCCAAGAGACCCAGTACTTC
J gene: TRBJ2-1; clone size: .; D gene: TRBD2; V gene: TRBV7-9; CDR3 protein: CASSPSPSGSFSSYNEQFF; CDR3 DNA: TGTGCCAGCAGCCCATCGCCTAGCGGGAGTTTTAGCTCCTACAATGAGCAGTTCTTC
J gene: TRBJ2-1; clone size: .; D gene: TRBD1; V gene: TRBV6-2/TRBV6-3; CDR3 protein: CASSLPGRGQSNEQFF; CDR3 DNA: TGTGCCAGCAGTCTTCCTGGCAGGGGGCAATCCAATGAGCAGTTCTTC
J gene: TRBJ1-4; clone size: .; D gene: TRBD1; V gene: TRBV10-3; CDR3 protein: CAISEALVGQGVVLFF; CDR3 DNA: TGTGCCATCAGTGAAGCGCTCGTGGGACAGGGGGTAGTGCTGTTTTTT
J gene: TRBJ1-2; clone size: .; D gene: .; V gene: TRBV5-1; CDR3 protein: CASSLLTGEHGYTF; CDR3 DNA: TGCGCCAGCAGCTTGTTAACAGGAGAACATGGCTACACCTTC
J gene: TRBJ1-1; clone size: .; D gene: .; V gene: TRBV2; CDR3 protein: CASSVQANTEAFF; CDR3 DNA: TGTGCCAGCAGTGTACAGGCGAACACTGAAGCTTTCTTT
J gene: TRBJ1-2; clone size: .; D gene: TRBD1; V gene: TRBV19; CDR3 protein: CASSPPGTGLGYTF; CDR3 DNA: TGTGCCAGTAGTCCCCCCGGGACAGGGCTCGGCTACACCTTC
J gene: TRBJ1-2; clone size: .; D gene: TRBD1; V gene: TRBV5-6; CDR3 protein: CASRGGTYGYTF; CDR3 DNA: TGTGCCAGCAGAGGGGGCACCTATGGCTACACCTTC
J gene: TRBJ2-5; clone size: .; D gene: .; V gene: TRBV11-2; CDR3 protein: CASSSGLEETQYF; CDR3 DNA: TGTGCCAGCAGCTCGGGACTCGAAGAGACCCAGTACTTC
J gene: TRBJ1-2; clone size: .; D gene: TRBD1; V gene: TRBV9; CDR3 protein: CASSVGGGLDYGYTF; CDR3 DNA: TGTGCCAGCAGCGTAGGAGGGGGCTTGGACTATGGCTACACCTTC
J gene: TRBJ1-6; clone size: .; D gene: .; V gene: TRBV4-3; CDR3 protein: CASSQADNSPLHF; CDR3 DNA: TGCGCCAGCAGCCAAGCTGATAATTCACCCCTCCACTTT
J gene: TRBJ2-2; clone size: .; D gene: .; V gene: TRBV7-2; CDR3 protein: CASSRTANTGELFF; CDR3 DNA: TGTGCCAGCAGCAGGACTGCGAACACCGGGGAGCTGTTTTTT
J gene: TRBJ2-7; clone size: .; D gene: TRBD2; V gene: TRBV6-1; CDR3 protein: CASSEAGLAAYEQYF; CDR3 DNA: TGTGCCAGCAGTGAAGCTGGCCTAGCGGCCTACGAGCAGTACTTC
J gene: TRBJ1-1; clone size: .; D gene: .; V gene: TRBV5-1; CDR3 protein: CASSVQGNTEAFF; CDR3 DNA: TGCGCCAGCAGCGTGCAGGGGAACACTGAAGCTTTCTTT
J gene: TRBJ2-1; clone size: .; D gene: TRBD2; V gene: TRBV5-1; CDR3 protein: CASSPGTGGWTSGRVYNEQFF; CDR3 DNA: TGCGCCAGCAGCCCGGGGACCGGGGGATGGACTAGCGGGAGGGTCTACAATGAGCAGTTCTTC
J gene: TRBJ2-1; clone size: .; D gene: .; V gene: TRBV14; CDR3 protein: CASSPSSYNEQFF; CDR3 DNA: TGTGCCAGCAGCCCGAGCTCCTACAATGAGCAGTTCTTC
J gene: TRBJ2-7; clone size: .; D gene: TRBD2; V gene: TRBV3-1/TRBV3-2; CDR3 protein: CASSQGNSGGAWGEQYF; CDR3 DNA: TGTGCCAGCAGCCAAGGTAATAGCGGGGGGGCCTGGGGCGAGCAGTACTTC
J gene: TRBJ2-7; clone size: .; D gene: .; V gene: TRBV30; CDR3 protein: CAWTQGPNSYEQYF; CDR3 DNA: TGTGCCTGGACGCAGGGGCCTAACTCCTACGAGCAGTACTTC
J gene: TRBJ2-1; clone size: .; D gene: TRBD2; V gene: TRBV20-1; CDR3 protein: CSASIRSPAGHNEQFF; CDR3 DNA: TGCAGTGCTAGTATACGGAGTCCAGCGGGGCACAATGAGCAGTTCTTC
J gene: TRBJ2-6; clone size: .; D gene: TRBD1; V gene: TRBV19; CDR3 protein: CASTGDRDFSGANVLTF; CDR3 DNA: TGTGCCAGTACAGGGGACAGGGATTTCTCTGGGGCCAACGTCCTGACTTTC
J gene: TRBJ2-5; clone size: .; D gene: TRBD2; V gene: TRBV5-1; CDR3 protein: CASSSGLPHETQYF; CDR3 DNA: TGCGCCAGCAGCTCGGGACTACCTCACGAGACCCAGTACTTC
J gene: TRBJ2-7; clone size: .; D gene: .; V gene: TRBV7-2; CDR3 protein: CASSLGAIRKTYEQYF; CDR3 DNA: TGTGCCAGCAGCCTAGGGGCAATTCGGAAGACCTACGAGCAGTACTTC
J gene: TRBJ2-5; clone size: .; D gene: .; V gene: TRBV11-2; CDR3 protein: CASSLGAQETQYF; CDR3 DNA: TGTGCCAGCAGCTTAGGGGCCCAAGAGACCCAGTACTTC
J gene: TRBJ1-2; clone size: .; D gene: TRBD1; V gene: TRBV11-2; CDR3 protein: CASSSIAKRDRDGYTF; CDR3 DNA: TGTGCCAGCAGCTCCATAGCCAAACGGGACAGAGATGGCTACACCTTC
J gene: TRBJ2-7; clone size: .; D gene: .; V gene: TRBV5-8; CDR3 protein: CASSPGLIYEQYF; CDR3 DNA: TGTGCCAGCAGCCCGGGACTGATCTACGAGCAGTACTTC
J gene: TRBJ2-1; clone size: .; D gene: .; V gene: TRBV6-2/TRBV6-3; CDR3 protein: CASSWRDSSYNEQFF; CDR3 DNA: TGTGCCAGCAGTTGGCGGGACAGCTCCTACAATGAGCAGTTCTTC
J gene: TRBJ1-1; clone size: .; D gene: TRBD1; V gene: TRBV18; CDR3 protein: CASSVTGPTEAFF; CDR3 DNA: TGTGCCAGCTCAGTGACAGGGCCCACTGAAGCTTTCTTT
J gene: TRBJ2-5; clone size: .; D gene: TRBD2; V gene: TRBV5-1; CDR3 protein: CASSLVGLAEETQYF; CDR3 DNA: TGCGCCAGCAGCTTGGTGGGACTAGCAGAAGAGACCCAGTACTTC
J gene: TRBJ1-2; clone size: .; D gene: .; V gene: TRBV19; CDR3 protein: CASSIRGSYGYTF; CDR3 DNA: TGTGCCAGTAGTATTCGGGGGTCCTATGGCTACACCTTC